This T cell receptor (beta chain) derives from a study of T cells in Graves' hyperthyroidism and ophthalmopathy (dated by TCRdb to between 2018 and 2020). With regard to the full study: Peripheral blood samples were taken at the time of initial diagnosis, prior to any treatment. To identify TCR V-J signatures that set the groups apart, the researchers used a discovery cohort of more than 95 patients, made up of around 42 with Graves' ophthalmopathy and 57 with stable Graves' hyperthyroidism. An independent validation cohort of 18 to 20 hyperthyroidism patients and more than 15 patients who later progressed to ophthalmopathy tested prospective prediction of ophthalmopathy. For training and testing, the 100 or so patients in the discovery cohort were randomly divided in a 7:3 ratio. The study also compared thyroid tissue and blood T-cell repertoires from 6 or 7 Graves' hyperthyroidism patients. Once sampling was done, hyperthyroidism patients were given methimazole at a starting dose of 30 mg daily, whereas ophthalmopathy patients were given high-dose intravenous methylprednisolone. The paper reports TCR Vbeta CDR3 sequencing of 130 to 150 peripheral blood samples: 40 or so ophthalmopathy, fewer than 80 hyperthyroidism and approximately 17 progressor patients.

In the ophthalmopathy patients, disease was moderately to severely active, with a Clinical Activity Score of 3 or more, a NOSPECS grade of 4 or more, and a duration of less than 3 months. Exclusion was applied to patients with uncontrolled infections, other autoimmune diseases, pregnancy or lactation. Clinical symptoms, serum thyroxine and TRAb, thyroid ultrasound, and orbital computed tomography formed the basis for the diagnoses. PBMCs were isolated from about 10 ml of fresh peripheral blood by Ficoll-Paque density gradient centrifugation. Trizol reagent was used to extract total RNA, and RNA quality was then checked on an Agilent 2100 Bioanalyzer. Beyond this particular receptor, the publication reports: In cross-validation, a model built on a 13 V-J signature told ophthalmopathy apart from stable hyperthyroidism with approximately 90% sensitivity and 81% to 82% specificity, and in testing the same model reached 80%/75%. Most expanded thyroid clonotypes (frequency above 0.001) were also detected in blood, a finding suggesting that blood repertoires may reflect thyroid immune responses. No statistical method was used to set the sample size in advance, and investigators knew the group allocation. In validation, the model predicted progression to ophthalmopathy a median of about 6.5 months before onset, with roughly 70% sensitivity and roughly 79% specificity.

TCR beta CDR3 regions were amplified from RNA transcripts. For the first round of RT-PCR on the TCR CDR3, the HTBI primer set was used together with the Qiagen OneStep RT-PCR kit. The libraries were constructed in a second round of multiplex PCR and then size-selected and purified. Paired-end sequencing of the libraries was performed with 100 bp reads on an Illumina HiSeq2000. Turning to the authors' computational methods: SOAPnuke was used to process the raw data, removing reads that contained adapters or uncalled bases, had a mean Phred below 15, or lacked an exact match to the constant primer or identifier. COPE v1.2.5 was used to merge high-quality paired reads, and clonotypes were defined as unique nucleotide sequences. MiTCR v1.1 was used to align clonotypes to the IMGT TRBV, TRBD and TRBJ reference segments. The analysis was restricted to V-J combinations with a frequency above 0.0001, which together covered 99% to 99.2% of the repertoires. A TCS score was defined as the ratio of F50 (clonal expansion) to E x V (chaos), with BLOSUM62-based TCRdist applied between CDR3 peptides within each V-J. Welch's t-statistics and random forest reduced around 510 V-J features to about 12, which were used in a naive Bayes classifier (R e1071). The public sequencing data were trimmed at Q25 with fastp and processed into clonotypes with MiXCR by TCRdb, which kept only in-frame beta chains. Every distinct CDR3 protein forms one entry, paired with its most common genes and DNA. Clone size and V and J calls follow TCRdb, not the original study. The sample table holds 500,000 to 600,000 distinct CDR3 sequences, of which 15% to 20% were seen once. The top ten clones comprise about 45% of the sample.

CDR1 and CDR2, looked up from the germline V gene, are SGHTS and YDEGEE. The cysteine opens and the phenylalanine closes a CDR3 of 16 amino acids. CDR3 DNA only is kept here, 48 bases in frame from base 1. The V end loses 4 bases and the J end loses 3 bases, and a stretch of 18 bases separates them. A note on this clonotype: It lacks a known antigen. It has no much larger one-base neighbor in the sample; base qualities were not kept.

The source is a man aged 35 to 55 with Graves' ophthalmopathy. This receptor chain uses TRBV5-8 and TRBJ2-3; TRBD2 is a weak D gene call, 7 bases matching. Sequencing used blood. For the CDR3, the sequence is CASSTMGGGSTDTQYF. The bases are TGTGCCAGCAGCACAATGGGGGGCGGGAGTACAGATACGCAGTATTTT.